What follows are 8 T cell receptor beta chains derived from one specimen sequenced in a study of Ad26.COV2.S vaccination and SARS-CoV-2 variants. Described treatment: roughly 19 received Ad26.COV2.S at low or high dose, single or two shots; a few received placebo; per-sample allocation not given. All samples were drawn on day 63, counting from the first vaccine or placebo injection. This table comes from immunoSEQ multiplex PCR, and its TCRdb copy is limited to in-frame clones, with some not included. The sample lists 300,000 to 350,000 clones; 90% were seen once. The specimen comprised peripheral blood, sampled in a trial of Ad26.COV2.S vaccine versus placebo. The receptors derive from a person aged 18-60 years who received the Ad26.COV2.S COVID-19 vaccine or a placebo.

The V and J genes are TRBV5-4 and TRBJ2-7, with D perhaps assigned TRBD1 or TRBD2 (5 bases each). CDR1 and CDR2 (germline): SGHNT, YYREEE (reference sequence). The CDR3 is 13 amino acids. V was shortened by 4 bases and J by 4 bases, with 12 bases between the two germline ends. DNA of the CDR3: TGTGCCAGCAGCCCGGGACCGAAGTACGAGCAGTACGTC. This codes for CASSPGPKYEQYV.

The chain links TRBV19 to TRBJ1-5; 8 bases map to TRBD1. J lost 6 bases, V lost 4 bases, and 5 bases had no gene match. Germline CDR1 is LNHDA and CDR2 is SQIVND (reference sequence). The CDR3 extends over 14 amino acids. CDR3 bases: TGTGCCAGTAGTAACCAGGGGGCTTTTCAGCCCCAGCATTTT. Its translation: CASSNQGAFQPQHF.

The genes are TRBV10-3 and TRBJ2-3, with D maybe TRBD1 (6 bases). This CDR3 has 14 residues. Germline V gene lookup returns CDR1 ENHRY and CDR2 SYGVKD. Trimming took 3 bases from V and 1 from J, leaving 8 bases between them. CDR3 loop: CAISDPGGTDTQYF. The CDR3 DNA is TGTGCCATCAGTGACCCAGGGGGCACAGATACGCAGTATTTT.

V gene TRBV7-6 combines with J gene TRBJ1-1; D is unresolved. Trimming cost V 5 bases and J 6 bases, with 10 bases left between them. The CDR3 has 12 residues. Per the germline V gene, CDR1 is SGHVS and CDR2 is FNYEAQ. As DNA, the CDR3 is TGTGCCAGCAGCCCCTATGTCGCTGAAGCTTTCTTT. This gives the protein CASSPYVAEAFF. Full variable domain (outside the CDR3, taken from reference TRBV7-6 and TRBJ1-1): GAGVSQSPRYKVTKRGQDVALRCDPISGHVSLYWYRQALGQGPEFLTYFNYEAQQDKSGLPNDRFSAERPEGSISTLTIQRTEQRDSAMYRCASSPYVAEAFFGQGTRLTVV.

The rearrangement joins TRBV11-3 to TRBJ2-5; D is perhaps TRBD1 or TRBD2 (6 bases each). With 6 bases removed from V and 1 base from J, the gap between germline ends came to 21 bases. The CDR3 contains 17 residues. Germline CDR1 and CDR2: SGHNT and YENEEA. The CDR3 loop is CASSFSWGDTFQETQYF. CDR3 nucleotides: TGTGCCAGCAGTTTTTCTTGGGGGGACACTTTCCAAGAGACCCAGTACTTC.

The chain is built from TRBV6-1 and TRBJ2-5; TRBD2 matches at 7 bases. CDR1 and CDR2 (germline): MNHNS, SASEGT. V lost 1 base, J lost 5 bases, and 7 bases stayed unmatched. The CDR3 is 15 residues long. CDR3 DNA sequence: TGTGCCAGCAGTGAAGTGGCGGGAGCGGGTGAGACCCAGTACTTC. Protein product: CASSEVAGAGETQYF.

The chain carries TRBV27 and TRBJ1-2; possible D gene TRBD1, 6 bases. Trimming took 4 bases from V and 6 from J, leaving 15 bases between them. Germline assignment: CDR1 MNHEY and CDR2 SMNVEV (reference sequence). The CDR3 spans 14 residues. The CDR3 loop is CASSWMGPGDGYTF. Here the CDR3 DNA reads TGTGCCAGCAGTTGGATGGGACCAGGGGATGGCTACACCTTC.

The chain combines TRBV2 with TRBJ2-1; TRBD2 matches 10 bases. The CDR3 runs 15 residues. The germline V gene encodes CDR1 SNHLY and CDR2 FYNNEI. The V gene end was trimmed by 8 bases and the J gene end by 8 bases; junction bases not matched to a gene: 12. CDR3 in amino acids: CASGGTSARGDEQFF. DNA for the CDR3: TGTGCCAGCGGGGGGACTAGCGCCCGAGGGGATGAGCAGTTCTTC. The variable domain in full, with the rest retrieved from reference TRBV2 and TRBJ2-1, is EPEVTQTPSHQVTQMGQEVILRCVPISNHLYFYWYRQILGQKVEFLVSFYNNEISEKSEIFDDQFSVERPDGSNFTLKIRSTKLEDSAMYFCASGGTSARGDEQFFGPGTRLTVL.